These 29 T cell receptor beta chains came from one sample sequenced in a study of regulatory T cells in long-lasting Graves disease (dated by TCRdb to the early 2020s). The library was generated by multiplex PCR. TCRdb shows the sequencer as Illumina HiSeq 4000. To build TCR beta libraries, CDR3 regions were amplified by Arm-PCR using iRepertoire HTBI primers. The raw public data were reprocessed by TCRdb itself: fastp quality trimming at Q25, MiXCR clonotype calling, in-frame beta chains only. CDR3 protein duplicates are merged, each entry listing the most common genes and DNA. Here the sample has about 290,000 distinct CDR3 sequences; 20% to 25% occur a single time. Clones ranked in the top ten supply around three fifths of the sample. The meaning of the sample's time point label: persistent/refractory GD, antithyroid drugs over 5 years with positive TRAb. For both TCR sequencing and RNA sequencing, RNA was extracted from PBMCs in TRIzol.

Source: peripheral blood mononuclear cells (PBMCs), taken when the disease was refractory, from a patient treated with antithyroid drugs. Receptor source: a female donor with Graves disease.

This clonotype occurred a few times. This chain links TRBV5-1 with TRBJ2-7; TRBD1 matches 8 bases. The ends lost 0 bases at V and 2 bases at J; junction bases unmatched: 1. CDR3 length: 14 amino acids. CDR1 is SGHRS, CDR2 YFSETQ, per germline. In nucleotides, the CDR3 is TGCGCCAGCAGCTTGGTGACAGGGGCCTACGAGCAGTACTTC. Its protein is CASSLVTGAYEQYF.

This clonotype appeared a few times. This clone may be a read error of a much larger clone one base away. J is TRBJ2-2 and V is TRBV12-3 or TRBV12-4; TRBD2 agrees at 8 bases. This CDR3 comprises 16 residues. The CDR3 loop reads CVSSPRLATNTGELFF. The CDR3 DNA reads TGTGTCAGCAGTCCCCGACTAGCGACTAACACCGGGGAGCTGTTTTTT.

There are many counts of this clonotype. The rearrangement uses TRBV2 and TRBJ2-7; 7 bases match TRBD2. With V trimmed by 4 bases and J by 2 bases, 2 bases remained unmatched. The CDR3 sequence is 13 residues long. The germline CDR1 and CDR2 sequences are SNHLY and FYNNEI. The chain's CDR3 is CASSVGGTYEQYF. CDR3 DNA sequence: TGTGCCAGCAGTGTGGGGGGGACCTACGAGCAGTACTTC.

Ten or more counts support this clonotype. J is TRBJ1-1 and V is TRBV2, with D maybe TRBD1 (6 bases). The CDR3 is 15 residues long. Germline V lookup: CDR1 SNHLY, CDR2 FYNNEI. The ends were cut back, 6 bases at V and 1 base at J, with 15 bases in the middle. The chain's CDR3 is CASSVMGQQNTEAFF. CDR3 in DNA: TGTGCCAGCAGCGTAATGGGACAACAGAACACTGAAGCTTTCTTT.

The J gene is TRBJ1-2, the V gene TRBV5-6, with D perhaps TRBD1 (5 bases). Germline V gives CDR1 SGHDT, CDR2 YYEEEE. The CDR3 spans 13 residues. The V end was cut by 4 bases, the J end by 4 bases, with 11 bases between. This CDR3 reads CASSPGRVYGYTF. The DNA of the CDR3 is TGTGCCAGCAGCCCGGGCAGGGTCTATGGCTACACCTTC. Combining the CDR3 with reference TRBV5-6 and TRBJ1-2 gives the whole variable domain DAGVTQSPTHLIKTRGQQVTLRCSPKSGHDTVSWYQQALGQGPQFIFQYYEEEERQRGNFPDRFSGHQFPNYSSELNVNALLLGDSALYLCASSPGRVYGYTFGSGTRLTVV.

About this clonotype itself: It may be a read error: a sequence one base away is much more abundant. V and J are TRBV20-1 and TRBJ2-4, with no clear D. Germline CDR1 reads DFQATT; CDR2 reads SNEGSKA (reference sequence). This CDR3 is built from 15 residues. Trimming removed 0 bases at V and 6 bases at J, with 15 bases between. CDR3 protein: CSARDPMRKSNIQYF. CDR3 DNA sequence: TGCAGTGCTAGAGATCCGATGCGGAAATCAAACATTCAGTACTTC.

Here the CDR3 DNA reads TGTGCCAGCAGCCCTTACATCTCCGGGGAGCTGTTTTTT. As protein: CASSPYISGELFF. The chain combines TRBV7-9 with TRBJ2-2; D is uncertain. V dropped 5 bases and J dropped 6 bases, with 10 bases sitting between them. The germline V gene encodes CDR1 SEHNR and CDR2 FQNEAQ (reference sequence). The CDR3 runs 13 residues.

This clonotype was detected only a few times. The V gene is TRBV19, the J gene TRBJ1-1; the match to TRBD1 covers 7 bases. The length of the CDR3 is 15 residues. With V trimmed by 6 bases and J by 0 bases, 7 bases remained unmatched. Per the germline V gene, CDR1 is LNHDA and CDR2 is SQIVND (reference sequence). CDR3 sequence (DNA): TGTGCCAGTAGGGAGACAGGGCCCCTGAACACTGAAGCTTTCTTT. Its translation is CASRETGPLNTEAFF.

This rearrangement joins TRBV5-1 to TRBJ2-2; tentatively, D is TRBD2 (6 bases). CDR1 is SGHRS, CDR2 YFSETQ, per germline. This CDR3 has 19 amino acids. V lost 0 bases and J 5 bases, leaving 23 bases between the germline ends. CDR3 loop: CASSLAVLAGSALTGELFF. The CDR3 nucleotides read TGCGCCAGCAGCTTGGCCGTATTGGCGGGGTCAGCTTTAACCGGGGAGCTGTTTTTT.

This rearrangement joins TRBV5-1 to TRBJ2-7, with D possibly being TRBD1 (6 bases). The CDR3 has 15 amino acids. The germline V and J ends were trimmed by 3 bases and 2 bases, with 15 bases remaining between them. Germline V gene lookup returns CDR1 SGHRS and CDR2 YFSETQ. The CDR3 DNA sequence: TGCGCCAGCAGCTCCTCGACAGAGGGGGCCTACGAGCAGTACTTC. This translates into CASSSSTEGAYEQYF.

This clonotype was counted at least ten times. The chain recombines TRBV28 with TRBJ2-7, with 9 positions matching TRBD1. V shed 5 bases, J shed 2 bases, and the junction held 10 bases outside the gene matches. This CDR3 contains 16 residues. The germline gives CDR1 MDHEN, CDR2 SYDVKM. The CDR3: CASSTTGGLTAYEQYF. CDR3 nucleotides: TGTGCCAGCAGTACGACAGGGGGATTGACGGCCTACGAGCAGTACTTC.

This chain joins TRBV5-6 and TRBJ2-5; D possibly corresponds to TRBD1 (6 bases). V shed 1 base and J shed 9 bases, with 13 bases lying between them. Germline V lookup: CDR1 SGHDT, CDR2 YYEEEE. The CDR3 spans 13 residues. The CDR3 DNA follows: TGTGCCAGCAGCTTGTGGGACACCTCGGCCCAGTACTTC. It specifies CASSLWDTSAQYF.

The V gene is TRBV18, the J gene TRBJ2-7, with D unresolved. Germline values: CDR1 KGHSH, CDR2 LQKENI. This CDR3 contains 13 residues. Between the trimmed V and J ends, which lost 2 bases and 5 bases, there was a span of 10 bases. The CDR3 sequence is CASSPGVSDEQYF. CDR3 sequence (DNA): TGTGCCAGCTCACCAGGAGTATCCGACGAGCAGTACTTC.

At least ten counts were recorded for this clonotype. This chain connects TRBV30 to TRBJ2-5; perhaps TRBD1 as D (6 bases). This CDR3 has 14 amino acids. V gave up 3 bases and J gave up 5 bases, with 16 bases separating them. Germline V gives CDR1 GTSNPN, CDR2 SVGIG (reference sequence). The CDR3 loop reads CAWRRGLSVETQYF. The DNA of the CDR3 is TGTGCCTGGAGAAGGGGGTTGAGTGTGGAGACCCAGTACTTC.

A note on this clonotype: At one end the junction does not follow the germline gene, possibly because of a read error. J is TRBJ2-7 and V is TRBV11-2; D unresolved. The CDR3 covers 17 residues. CDR1 is SGHAT, CDR2 FQNNGV, per germline. The CDR3 spells CASSSPSTYPYSYEQHF. The CDR3 DNA reads TGTGCCAGCAGCTCCCCATCCACATACCCCTACTCCTACGAGCAGCACTTC.

This clonotype was seen a handful of times. The rearrangement links TRBV19 to TRBJ1-1, with D perhaps matching TRBD1 (5 bases). V shed 8 bases and J shed 5 bases, with 18 bases lying between them. Germline V gene data show CDR1 as LNHDA and CDR2 as SQIVND (reference sequence). The CDR3 is 14 amino acids. The CDR3 here is CASVRGAGATEAFF. CDR3 nucleotide sequence: TGTGCCAGTGTTAGGGGTGCAGGAGCTACTGAAGCTTTCTTT. Full variable domain (rest looked up from reference TRBV19 and TRBJ1-1): DGGITQSPKYLFRKEGQNVTLSCEQNLNHDAMYWYRQDPGQGLRLIYYSQIVNDFQKGDIAEGYSVSREKKESFPLTVTSAQKNPTAFYLCASVRGAGATEAFFGQGTRLTVV.

The rearrangement links TRBV4-3 to TRBJ1-1; D is uncertain. Per germline, CDR1 LGHNA and CDR2 YSLEER. Trimming left V 0 bases short and J 2 bases short, with 7 bases between. There are 14 residues in the CDR3. The DNA for the CDR3 is TGCGCCAGCAGCCAAGATCTGGTTAACACTGAAGCTTTCTTT. Amino acids: CASSQDLVNTEAFF.

This clonotype was seen repeatedly, ten times or more. This chain uses TRBV28 with TRBJ2-4; D not certain. This CDR3 is built from 13 residues. Germline CDR1 and CDR2: MDHEN and SYDVKM. Trimming cost V 7 bases and J 6 bases, with 13 bases left between them. The CDR3 sequence: CASIPTGVNIQYF. CDR3 nucleotide sequence: TGTGCCAGCATCCCCACCGGAGTAAACATTCAGTACTTC.

This chain joins TRBV6-1 and TRBJ2-7; D tentatively reads TRBD1 or TRBD2 (5 bases each). Trimming took 6 bases from V and 1 from J, leaving 19 bases between them. Germline lookup yields CDR1 MNHNS and CDR2 SASEGT. CDR3 size: 16 residues. The CDR3 region has the DNA TGTGCCAGCAGGCGACGTGGGACGGCCCCTTCCTACGAGCAGTACTTC. Encoded protein: CASRRRGTAPSYEQYF.

This clonotype occurred a few times. The chain has TRBV11-2 and TRBJ1-6; TRBD1 aligns across 7 bases. The length of the CDR3 is 16 residues. Looked up from germline, CDR1 is SGHAT and CDR2 is FQNNGV. With V trimmed by 1 base and J by 7 bases, 7 bases remained unmatched. The CDR3 DNA is TGTGCCAGCAGCTTAGCTGGACTACAGGGGAATTCACCCCTCCACTTT. Protein sequence: CASSLAGLQGNSPLHF.

The sample holds a few counts of this clonotype. The chain employs TRBV7-2 and TRBJ1-5, with 10 bases fitting TRBD1. Germline V CDR1 and CDR2: SGHTA, FQGNSA. This CDR3 has 15 residues. The junction had 7 bases not matched to a gene; V was cut back by 5 bases and J by 6 bases. CDR3 coding DNA: TGTGCCAGCAGCGCCGGGACAGGGGAAAGTCAGCCCCAGCATTTT. It specifies CASSAGTGESQPQHF.

This clonotype was seen ten or more times. The chain employs TRBV29-1 and TRBJ2-7; 9 positions agree with TRBD2. Germline CDR1 reads SQVTM; CDR2 reads ANQGSEA. With V trimmed by 7 bases and J by 3 bases, 19 bases remained unmatched. The CDR3 has 17 amino acids. In nucleotides, the CDR3 is TGCAGCGCCGGACAGGATTCGGGGGATAGCGGGAGCTACGAGCAGTACTTC. Protein product: CSAGQDSGDSGSYEQYF.

This rearrangement joins TRBV29-1 to TRBJ1-2, with D uncertain. Trimming left V 6 bases short and J 1 base short, with 15 bases between. The germline CDR1 and CDR2 sequences are SQVTM and ANQGSEA. This CDR3 contains 14 residues. The CDR3: CSVADGILNYGYTF. The CDR3 bases are TGCAGCGTCGCCGACGGAATCCTTAACTATGGCTACACCTTC.

This clonotype was counted a few times. The J gene is TRBJ1-1, the V gene TRBV6-1; D perhaps matches TRBD1 (5 bases). In germline, CDR1 is MNHNS, CDR2 SASEGT. Trimming cost V 5 bases and J 4 bases, with 23 bases left between them. The length of the CDR3 is 17 residues. The CDR3 loop reads CASSQINERQSGTEAFF. CDR3 coding DNA: TGTGCCAGCAGTCAAATCAACGAACGACAGAGTGGCACTGAAGCTTTCTTT.

The V call is TRBV20-1, the J call TRBJ2-7; unclear D gene. Germline V gene lookup returns CDR1 DFQATT and CDR2 SNEGSKA (reference sequence). V was shortened by 6 bases and J by 4 bases, with 16 bases between the two germline ends. The CDR3 length is 13 residues. The CDR3 spells CSARPLSRYEQYF. In DNA, the CDR3 is TGCAGTGCCAGGCCTCTATCCCGTTACGAGCAGTACTTC.

This clonotype was observed a handful of times. The chain employs TRBV10-3 and TRBJ1-1; D is undetermined. The V end was cut by 3 bases, the J end by 7 bases, with 12 bases between. The CDR3 has 13 amino acids. Per the germline V gene, CDR1 is ENHRY and CDR2 is SYGVKD. The CDR3 DNA reads as TGTGCCATCAGTGATCCGGGGAGATTTGAAGCTTTCTTT. It translates to CAISDPGRFEAFF.

This clonotype came up a few times. The rearrangement joins TRBV6-2 or TRBV6-3 to TRBJ2-2; D is perhaps TRBD1 (5 bases). V shed 7 bases and J shed 7 bases, with 19 bases lying between them. Germline CDR1 reads MNHEY; CDR2 reads SVGEGT. The CDR3 has 15 residues. CDR3 sequence (DNA): TGTGCCAGCAAAGACAGATCCCCACCCGACGGGGAGCTGTTTTTT. As protein: CASKDRSPPDGELFF.

This clonotype was detected a few times. The chain is built from TRBV7-9 and TRBJ2-7, with 7 bases identical to TRBD1. Germline-derived CDR1 and CDR2 are SEHNR and FQNEAQ (reference sequence). The CDR3 contains 14 residues. V dropped 3 bases and J dropped 3; count of bases not matched to a gene: 5. CDR3 amino acids: CASSLMTGNYEQYF. The CDR3 DNA reads as TGTGCCAGCAGCTTGATGACAGGGAACTACGAGCAGTACTTC.

This clonotype was counted a single time. The chain combines TRBV7-2 with TRBJ2-7, with 9 bases matching TRBD1. Germline V CDR1 and CDR2: SGHTA, FQGNSA. The CDR3 loop spans 17 amino acids. The V segment lost 2 bases and the J segment 4 bases; nucleotides outside the gene matches: 12. For the CDR3, the DNA is TGTGCCAGCAGCTTATGGGGACAGGGTTCGGACCTATACGAGCAGTACTTC. Its protein product is CASSLWGQGSDLYEQYF.